These 10 T cell receptor beta chains share one sample of origin, sequenced in a study of beta chain features in type 1 diabetes. Overall study findings and caveats: Moderate yet significant TCRB CDR3 shortening was seen in Type 1 diabetes patients in all four CD4+ subsets.

Their antigen targets remain unknown. TCRB transcripts that were expressed got sequenced, as all of the isolated RNA had been reverse transcribed. The protocol was immunoSEQ multiplex PCR, while the TCRdb copy is restricted to in-frame clones and leaves out a portion. The sample includes some 250,000 clones, about a tenth seen only once; the top ten take around 0.017%. Sample: naive CD4+ T cells from blood. The receptors were gathered from a man aged 25 to 45 with type 1 diabetes.

The chain is built from TRBV20-1 and TRBJ2-7, with D possibly being TRBD2 (7 bases). Germline V CDR1 and CDR2: DFQATT, SNEGSKA (reference sequence). The germline V and J ends were trimmed by 5 bases and 5 bases, with 10 bases remaining between them. The CDR3 is 11 amino acids. The CDR3 loop is CSAGGGDEQYF. DNA for the CDR3: TGCAGTGCTGGGGGGGGCGACGAGCAGTACTTC.

Only a few counts were recorded for this clone. DNA for the CDR3: TGTGCCAGCAGTTCCAAGGGGGCGGGGTTCGGTCAGCCCCAGCATTTT. This encodes CASSSKGAGFGQPQHF. The V call is TRBV27, the J call TRBJ1-5; 7 nucleotides align to TRBD1. The CDR3 has 16 residues. Unmatched junction bases numbered 12, after V lost 4 bases and J lost 6 bases. The germline CDR1 and CDR2 sequences are MNHEY and SMNVEV (reference sequence).

V gene TRBV4-1 combines with J gene TRBJ2-5; 7 positions agree with TRBD2. This CDR3 region has 14 residues. The germline V gene has CDR1 MGHRA and CDR2 YSYEKL. J lost 4 bases, V lost 8 bases, and 10 bases had no gene match. The CDR3: CASAQTGGVETQYF. In DNA, the CDR3 is TGCGCCAGCGCTCAGACGGGGGGAGTAGAGACCCAGTACTTC.

This clone was detected only a few times. V is TRBV11-1 and J is TRBJ2-7; TRBD2 aligns across 7 bases. Germline lookup yields CDR1 SGHAT and CDR2 FQDESV (reference sequence). V trimming: 6 bases; J trimming: 0 bases; junction bases outside the gene matches: 5. The CDR3 sequence is 14 residues long. CDR3 DNA: TGTGCCAGCAGTCCCACTAGCGCCTCCTACGAGCAGTACTTC. It yields the protein CASSPTSASYEQYF. Combining the CDR3 with reference TRBV11-1 and TRBJ2-7 gives the whole variable domain EAEVAQSPRYKITEKSQAVAFWCDPISGHATLYWYRQILGQGPELLVQFQDESVVDDSQLPKDRFSAERLKGVDSTLKIQPAELGDSAMYLCASSPTSASYEQYFGPGTRLTVT.

The chain has TRBV11-2 and TRBJ2-2; D is possibly TRBD1 (5 bases). The CDR3 runs to 14 residues. Germline loops: CDR1 SGHAT, CDR2 FQNNGV. The V and J ends lost 5 bases and 6 bases respectively, with 13 bases between them. The CDR3 coding sequence is TGTGCCAGCAGCGCGATCAGGGATCCCGGGGAGCTGTTTTTT. The encoded protein is CASSAIRDPGELFF.

The CDR3 reads CASSLEIAGDYGYTF. The CDR3 DNA follows: TGTGCCAGCAGCTTAGAGATTGCGGGGGACTATGGCTACACCTTC. V and J are TRBV7-2 and TRBJ1-2; tentative D call: TRBD1 (5 bases). V was trimmed by 1 base and J by 3 bases, leaving 12 bases between them. The germline CDR1 and CDR2 sequences are SGHTA and FQGNSA. This CDR3 has 15 amino acids.

This clone was observed a handful of times. The rearrangement uses TRBV18 and TRBJ2-5; 9 positions agree with TRBD2. The CDR3 extends over 16 amino acids. Trimming removed 2 bases from V and 0 bases from J; junction bases left unmatched: 4. Germline CDR1 reads KGHSH; CDR2 reads LQKENI. The CDR3 region is CASSPIASGNQETQYF. The CDR3 DNA reads TGTGCCAGCTCACCAATAGCTAGCGGGAACCAAGAGACCCAGTACTTC.

This clone was observed a handful of times. This chain uses TRBV4-1 with TRBJ1-2, with D possibly matching TRBD1 (5 bases). The germline V gene encodes CDR1 MGHRA and CDR2 YSYEKL. The V end lost 0 bases, the J end lost 4 bases, and 6 bases lay between the germline ends. The CDR3 is made up of 13 amino acids. The CDR3 DNA is TGCGCCAGCAGCCAAGAAGACAGCTATGGCTACACCTTC. Its translation: CASSQEDSYGYTF.

Only a few counts were recorded for this clone. The chain couples TRBV5-1 to TRBJ2-5; 10 positions agree with TRBD1. V trimming: 4 bases; J trimming: 5 bases; junction bases outside the gene matches: 8. CDR1 and CDR2 (germline): SGHRS, YFSETQ. CDR3 length equals 15 residues. CDR3 bases: TGCGCCAGCAGCGCCCTGGGACAGGGGAGCGAGACCCAGTACTTC. Protein: CASSALGQGSETQYF.

The CDR3 protein is CASSLEASGGVEQFF. CDR3 DNA sequence: TGTGCCAGCAGCTTGGAGGCTAGCGGGGGAGTCGAGCAGTTCTTC. V usage is TRBV5-4 and J usage is TRBJ2-1, with 10 nucleotides matching TRBD2. Germline values: CDR1 SGHNT, CDR2 YYREEE (reference sequence). Trimming at V came to 0 bases and at J to 10 bases, leaving 7 bases not matched to a gene. The CDR3 is made up of 15 amino acids.